These 12 T cell receptor beta chains were all obtained from the same sample, sequenced in a study of blood T cell repertoires in COVID-19. Sequenced by immunoSEQ multiplex PCR; TCRdb stores in-frame clones only, minus some. The sample includes around 260,000 clones, around four fifths seen only once; the top ten take approximately 9%. Material: peripheral blood. These TCRs come from a woman between 45 and 65 years old who had recovered from COVID-19.

This chain links TRBV5-6 with TRBJ2-7; TRBD1 aligns across 9 bases. Germline loops: CDR1 SGHDT, CDR2 YYEEEE. This CDR3 spans 15 amino acids. V was pared by 5 bases and J by 2 bases, with 8 bases of the junction left unmatched. CDR3 protein: CASSRTGAHTYEQYF. Written as DNA, the CDR3 is TGTGCCAGCAGTCGGACAGGGGCTCACACCTACGAGCAGTACTTC.

This rearrangement joins TRBV12-3 or TRBV12-4 to TRBJ2-7, with D possibly TRBD1 on 5 matching bases. V was trimmed by 1 base and J by 2 bases, leaving 6 bases between them. The CDR3 runs 13 residues. CDR3 DNA: TGTGCCAGCAGTTTAGGGACACCCTACGAGCAGTACTTC. This encodes CASSLGTPYEQYF.

The rearrangement uses TRBV7-9 and TRBJ2-5; 11 bases agree with TRBD1. CDR3 length: 13 amino acids. Germline-derived CDR1 and CDR2 are SEHNR and FQNEAQ (reference sequence). The V segment lost 5 bases and the J segment 9 bases; nucleotides outside the gene matches: 5. The CDR3 loop is CASSLRDRGAQYF. The CDR3 bases are TGTGCCAGCAGCCTTCGGGACAGGGGGGCCCAGTACTTC.

V is TRBV24-1 and J is TRBJ2-5; TRBD2 is a possible D gene (5 bases). The CDR3 runs to 15 residues. V was cut by 7 bases and J by 1 base, with 15 bases left in between. From germline, CDR1 is KGHDR and CDR2 SFDVKD. The CDR3 DNA sequence: TGTGCCACCAGCGGCCCGCTCCGGGGCCAAGAGACCCAGTACTTC. Its protein product is CATSGPLRGQETQYF.

J is TRBJ1-2 and V is TRBV7-9; TRBD1 matches at 8 bases. CDR1 is SEHNR and CDR2 is FQNEAQ in the germline V gene (reference sequence). The CDR3 consists of 15 residues. V was clipped by 3 bases and J by 8 bases; unmatched bases: 11. CDR3 amino acids: CASSFQTGDPGGYTF. The CDR3 DNA is TGTGCCAGCAGCTTCCAGACAGGGGATCCTGGGGGCTACACCTTC.

This chain joins TRBV28 and TRBJ2-2, with D unresolved. The CDR3 runs to 12 residues. Trimming left V 10 bases short and J 1 base short, with 7 bases between. Germline CDR1 and CDR2: MDHEN and SYDVKM. For the CDR3, the DNA is TGTGCCACCCCGGGGAACACCGGGGAGCTGTTTTTT. It is translated as CATPGNTGELFF.

The V call is TRBV11-2, the J call TRBJ2-2, with 7 positions matching TRBD1. This CDR3 comprises 13 residues. Germline CDR1 SGHAT, CDR2 FQNNGV. The trim removed 5 bases at V and 9 bases at J, leaving 6 bases unmatched. The DNA for the CDR3 is TGTGCCAGCAGCCTCGACAGGGACCGGGAGCTGTTTTTT. Translation gives CASSLDRDRELFF. Together with reference TRBV11-2 and TRBJ2-2, the CDR3 gives the full variable domain: EAGVAQSPRYKIIEKRQSVAFWCNPISGHATLYWYQQILGQGPKLLIQFQNNGVVDDSQLPKDRFSAERLKGVDSTLKIQPAKLEDSAVYLCASSLDRDRELFFGEGSRLTVL.

The chain is built from TRBV5-5 and TRBJ1-5; TRBD1 might be the D (5 bases). Trimming stripped 0 bases from V and 6 bases from J, with 13 bases between. The germline V gene has CDR1 SGHKS and CDR2 YYEKEE (reference sequence). This CDR3 spans 15 amino acids. The CDR3, as DNA: TGTGCCAGCAGCTTGGCGGGTGCGGGGGGTCAGCCCCAGCATTTT. Its protein product is CASSLAGAGGQPQHF.

The CDR3 spells CSVMTGGENQPQHF. CDR3 sequence (DNA): TGCAGCGTAATGACAGGGGGAGAGAATCAGCCCCAGCATTTT. The chain employs TRBV29-1 and TRBJ1-5, with 9 bases fitting TRBD1. In germline, CDR1 is SQVTM, CDR2 ANQGSEA. The CDR3 extends over 14 amino acids. V lost 6 bases, J lost 4 bases, and 7 bases stayed unmatched.

This clone was seen just once. The chain joins TRBV27 to TRBJ2-7, with TRBD2 matching over 9 bases. V lost 10 bases and J lost 0; bases outside the gene matches: 7. The CDR3 has 14 residues. Germline assignment: CDR1 MNHEY and CDR2 SMNVEV (reference sequence). As DNA, the CDR3 is TGTGCCACCTCTCTAGCGGGGAACTCCTACGAGCAGTACTTC. Translated: CATSLAGNSYEQYF.

This clone was found once. J is TRBJ1-5 and V is TRBV5-1; TRBD1 matches at 10 bases. V was pared by 0 bases and J by 6 bases, with 15 bases of the junction left unmatched. Germline V CDR1 and CDR2: SGHRS, YFSETQ. The length of the CDR3 is 19 residues. CDR3 sequence reads: CASSLDRDRGRDNSQPQHF. The CDR3 bases are TGCGCCAGCAGCTTGGACCGGGACAGGGGACGCGACAATAGTCAGCCCCAGCATTTT.

The J gene is TRBJ2-1, the V gene TRBV9, with D possibly matching TRBD1 (5 bases). The CDR3 consists of 13 residues. Germline CDR1 is SGDLS and CDR2 is YYNGEE. V was shortened by 3 bases and J by 7 bases, with 11 bases between the two germline ends. This CDR3 reads CASSGAPGNEQFF. The DNA of the CDR3 is TGTGCCAGCAGCGGAGCTCCAGGGAATGAGCAGTTCTTC.